This T cell receptor (beta chain) originates from a study of cytomegalovirus exposure and HLA in healthy donors. About the research overall: Genotyping of more than 300 donors showed that 65% to 90% belonged to the Caucasian-associated ancestry cluster. Study-wide results and caveats: Accurate prediction of most subjects' HLA-A and HLA-B alleles from TCR beta sequences was reported. It was assumed in the presence/absence analyses that sequencing depth was roughly uniform across donors.

Turning to this clone: Its antigen is as yet unknown.

CDR3 length: 12 amino acids. The germline gives CDR1 LNHDA, CDR2 SQIVND (reference sequence). Between the trimmed V and J ends, which lost 3 bases and 4 bases, there was a span of 7 bases. PCR employed 60 Vbeta and 13 Jbeta primers. Generated by immunoSEQ multiplex PCR, the TCRdb table keeps only in-frame clones and is missing some. The sample includes about 180,000 clones, about 80% of them seen just once. The chain employs TRBV19 and TRBJ2-7; D gene uncertain. This receptor was obtained from a woman aged 45-59 years in good health and CMV-seropositive. Sequencing used PBMCs. CDR3 coding DNA: TGTGCCAGTAGTATCGGTCGGTACGAGCAGTACTTC. Its protein is CASSIGRYEQYF.